Detailed here is one TCR beta chain. This CDR3 spans 13 amino acids. J gave up 4 bases and V 6 bases, and 4 bases lay outside the gene matches. Germline CDR1 is MRHNA and CDR2 is SNTAGT. Investigators reverse transcribed all isolated RNA, so they sequenced expressed TCRB transcripts. Assay: immunoSEQ multiplex PCR; the TCRdb copy retains only in-frame clones and omits some. The top ten hold 0.019% of the sample, which has more than 300,000 clones, more than 12% seen once. The data derive from a study of beta chain features in type 1 diabetes. Sequences were obtained from naive CD4+ T cells from blood. V is TRBV6-4 and J is TRBJ2-5, with 8 bases identical to TRBD2. The source is a young woman in good health. CDR3 nucleotides: TGTGCCAGCAGGCGGGAGGCAGGAGAGACCCAGTACTTC. Translated: CASRREAGETQYF.